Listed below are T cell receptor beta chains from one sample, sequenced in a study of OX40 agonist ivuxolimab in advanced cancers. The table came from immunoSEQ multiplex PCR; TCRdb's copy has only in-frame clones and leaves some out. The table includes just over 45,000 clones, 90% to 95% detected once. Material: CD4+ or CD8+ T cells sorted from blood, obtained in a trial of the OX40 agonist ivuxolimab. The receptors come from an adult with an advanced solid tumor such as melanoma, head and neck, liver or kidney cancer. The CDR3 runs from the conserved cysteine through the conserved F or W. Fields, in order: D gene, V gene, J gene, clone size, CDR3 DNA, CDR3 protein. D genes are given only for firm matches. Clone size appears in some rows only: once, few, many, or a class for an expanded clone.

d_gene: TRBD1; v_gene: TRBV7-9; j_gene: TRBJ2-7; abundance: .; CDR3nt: TGTGCCAGCAGCACCTCCGGGACAGGGATCTACGAGCAGTACTTC; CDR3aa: CASSTSGTGIYEQYF
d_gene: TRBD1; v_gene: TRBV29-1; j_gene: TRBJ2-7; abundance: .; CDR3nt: TGCAGCGTTGAGCGAGGCCTGACAGGGGAAATCTACGAGCAGTACTTC; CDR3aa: CSVERGLTGEIYEQYF
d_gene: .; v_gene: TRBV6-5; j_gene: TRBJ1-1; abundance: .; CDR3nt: TGTGCCAGCACGATATTTCCTGGGAACACTGAAGCTTTCTTT; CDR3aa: CASTIFPGNTEAFF
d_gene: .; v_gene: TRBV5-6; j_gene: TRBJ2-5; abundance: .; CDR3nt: TGTGCCAGCAGCTTTGGAGGGACCTCCTGGACCCAGTACTTC; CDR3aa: CASSFGGTSWTQYF
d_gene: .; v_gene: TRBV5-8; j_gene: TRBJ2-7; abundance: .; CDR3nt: TGTGCCAGCCTCTGGCACCCCTCCTACGAGCAGTACTTC; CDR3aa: CASLWHPSYEQYF
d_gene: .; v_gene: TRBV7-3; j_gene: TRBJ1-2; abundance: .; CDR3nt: TGTGCCAGCAGCTCCGACCCTAACTATGGCTACACCTTC; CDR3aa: CASSSDPNYGYTF
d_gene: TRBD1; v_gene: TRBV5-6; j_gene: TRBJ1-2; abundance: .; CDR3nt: TGTGCCAGCAGTCTTTTGAAAGGGGGCCTTGGCTATGGCTACACCTTC; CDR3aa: CASSLLKGGLGYGYTF
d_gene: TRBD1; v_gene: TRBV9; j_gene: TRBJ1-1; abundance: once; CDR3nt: TGTGCCAGCAGCCCACTGGGGACAGGCGAAGTGAACACTGAAGCTTTCTTT; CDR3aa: CASSPLGTGEVNTEAFF
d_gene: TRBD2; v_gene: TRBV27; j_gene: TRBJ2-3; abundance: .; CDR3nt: TGTGCCAGCCTGAGACTAGCGGGATCCTCAGATACGCAGTATTTT; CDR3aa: CASLRLAGSSDTQYF
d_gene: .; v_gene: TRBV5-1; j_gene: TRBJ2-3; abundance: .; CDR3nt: TGCGCCAGCAGCCCTGACAGGGTTGGGAGGGGCACAGATACGCAGTATTTT; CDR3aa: CASSPDRVGRGTDTQYF
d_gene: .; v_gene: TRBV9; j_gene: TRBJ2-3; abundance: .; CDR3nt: TGTGCCAGCAGCGTAGGTAGCACAGATACGCAGTATTTT; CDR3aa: CASSVGSTDTQYF
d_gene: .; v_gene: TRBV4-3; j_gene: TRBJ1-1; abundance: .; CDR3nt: TGCGCCAGCAGCCAAGAGACAGGACGGGGTGAAGCTTTCTTT; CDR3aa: CASSQETGRGEAFF
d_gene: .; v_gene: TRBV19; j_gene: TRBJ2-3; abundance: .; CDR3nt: TGTGCCAGTAGTGTCGGGGACGGGCACCAGGCAGATACGCAGTATTTT; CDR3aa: CASSVGDGHQADTQYF
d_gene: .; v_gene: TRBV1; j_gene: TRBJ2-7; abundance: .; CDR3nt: TGCACCAGCAGCCTCGACACTCTATACGAGCAGTACTTC; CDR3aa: CTSSLDTLYEQYF
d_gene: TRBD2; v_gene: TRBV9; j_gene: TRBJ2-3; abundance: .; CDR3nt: TGTGCCAGCAGCGGGTTCAGGGCTAGCGGAGACACAGATACGCAGTATTTT; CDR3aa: CASSGFRASGDTDTQYF
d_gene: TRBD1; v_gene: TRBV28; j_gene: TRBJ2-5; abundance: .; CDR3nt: TGTGCCAGCAGTTTTGCCAGGGGGACGGGTAGAAAACCCTTCAATGAGACCCAGTACTTC; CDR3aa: CASSFARGTGRKPFNETQYF
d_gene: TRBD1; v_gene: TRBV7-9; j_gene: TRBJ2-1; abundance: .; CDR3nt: TGTGCCAGCAGCATGACAGGGTACAATGAGCAGTTCTTC; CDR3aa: CASSMTGYNEQFF
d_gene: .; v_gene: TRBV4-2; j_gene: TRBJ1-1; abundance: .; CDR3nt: TGTGCCAGCAGCCAAAGGGGAGGGGACCTGAACACTGAAGCTTTCTTT; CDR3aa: CASSQRGGDLNTEAFF
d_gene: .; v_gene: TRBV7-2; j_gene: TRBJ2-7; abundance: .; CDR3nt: TGTGCCAGCAGCTTAGCTACACTGGGAAGGAGTGAGCAGTACTTC; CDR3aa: CASSLATLGRSEQYF
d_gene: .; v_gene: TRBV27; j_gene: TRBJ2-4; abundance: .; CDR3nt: TGTGCCAGCAGTTCCCCGACAGTAGCCAAAAACATTCAGTACTTC; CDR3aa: CASSSPTVAKNIQYF
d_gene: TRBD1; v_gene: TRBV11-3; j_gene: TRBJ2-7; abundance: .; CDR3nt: TGTGCCAGCAGCTTAAGGAGGACAGGTTCTGTCCCCTACGAGCAGTACTTC; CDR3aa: CASSLRRTGSVPYEQYF
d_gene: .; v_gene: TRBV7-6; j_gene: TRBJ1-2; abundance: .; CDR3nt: TGTGCCAGCAGCTTAGGACAGAACTATGGCTACACCTTC; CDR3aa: CASSLGQNYGYTF
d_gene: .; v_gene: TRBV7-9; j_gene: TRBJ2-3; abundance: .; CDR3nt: TGTGCCAGCAGCATTACAGATACGCAGTATTTT; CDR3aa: CASSITDTQYF
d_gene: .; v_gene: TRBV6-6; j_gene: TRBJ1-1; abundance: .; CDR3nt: TGTGCTGGGGGAGGGGACACTGAAGCTTTCTTT; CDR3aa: CAGGGDTEAFF
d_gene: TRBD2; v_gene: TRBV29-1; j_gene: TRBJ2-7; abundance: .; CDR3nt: TGCAGCGTCGCCGGTAGCGGGGAGCAATGGGAGCAGTACTTC; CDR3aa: CSVAGSGEQWEQYF
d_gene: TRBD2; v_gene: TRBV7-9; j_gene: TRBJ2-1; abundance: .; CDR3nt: TGTGCCAGCAGCCCCACTAGCGGGAGAGCGAACAATGAGCAGTTCTTC; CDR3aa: CASSPTSGRANNEQFF
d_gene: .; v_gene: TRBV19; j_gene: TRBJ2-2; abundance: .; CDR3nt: TGTGCCAGTAGTATAGGTCAGGGCGGACTGGGCGGGGAGCTGTTTTTT; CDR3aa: CASSIGQGGLGGELFF
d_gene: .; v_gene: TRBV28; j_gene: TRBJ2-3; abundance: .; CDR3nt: TGTGCCAGCAGTTTCCGGGGCACAGATACGCAGTATTTT; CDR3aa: CASSFRGTDTQYF
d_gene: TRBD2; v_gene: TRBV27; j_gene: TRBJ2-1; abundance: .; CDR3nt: TGTGCCAGCAGTTTAGGAGCGGGAGCCCAGAATGAGCAGTTCTTC; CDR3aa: CASSLGAGAQNEQFF
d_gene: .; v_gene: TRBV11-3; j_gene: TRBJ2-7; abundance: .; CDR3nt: TGTGCCAGCAGCTCCGGACTGATTCAGTACTTC; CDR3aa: CASSSGLIQYF
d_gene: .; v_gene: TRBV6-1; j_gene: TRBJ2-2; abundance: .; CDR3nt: TGTGCCAGCAGTCTAGGGAACGGGGAGCTGTTTTTT; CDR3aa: CASSLGNGELFF
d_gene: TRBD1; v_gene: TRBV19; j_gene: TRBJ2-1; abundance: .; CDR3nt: TGTGCCAGTAGTAATGGACAGGGGGTCTACAATGAGCAGTTCTTC; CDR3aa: CASSNGQGVYNEQFF
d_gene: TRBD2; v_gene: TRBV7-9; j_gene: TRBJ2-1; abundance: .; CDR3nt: TGTGCCAGCAGCTTAGCGGCGGGAGAGGCCCTCGAGCAGTTCTTC; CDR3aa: CASSLAAGEALEQFF
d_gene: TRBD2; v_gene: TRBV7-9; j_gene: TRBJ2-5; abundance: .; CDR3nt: TGTGCCAGCAGCTTAGTTCGGACTAGCGGCGGGGAGACCCAGTACTTC; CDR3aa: CASSLVRTSGGETQYF
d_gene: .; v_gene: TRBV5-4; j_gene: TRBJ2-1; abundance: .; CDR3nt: TGTGCCAGCAGCTTGGTAACCTACAATGAGCAGTTCTTC; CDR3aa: CASSLVTYNEQFF
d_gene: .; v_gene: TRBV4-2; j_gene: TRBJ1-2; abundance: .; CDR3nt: TGTGCCAGCAGCCAAGACTCAAGTGATAACTATGGCTACACCTTC; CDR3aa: CASSQDSSDNYGYTF
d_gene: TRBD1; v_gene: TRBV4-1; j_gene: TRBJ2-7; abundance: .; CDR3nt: TGCGCCAGCAGCCGAGGACAGGAAAAGTCCTACGAGCAGTACTTC; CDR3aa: CASSRGQEKSYEQYF
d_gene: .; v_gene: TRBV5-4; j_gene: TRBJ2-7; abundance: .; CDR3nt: TGTGCCAGCAGCTTGAGGGGCTCCTACGAGCAGTACTTC; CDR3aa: CASSLRGSYEQYF
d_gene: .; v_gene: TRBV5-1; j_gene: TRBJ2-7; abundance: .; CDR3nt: TGCGCCAGCAGCTTTGGCCCTTTCTACGAGCAGTACTTC; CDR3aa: CASSFGPFYEQYF
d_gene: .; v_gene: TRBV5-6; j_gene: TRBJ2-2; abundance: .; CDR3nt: TGTGCCAGCAGCACGGGGAAAATCGGGGAGCTGTTTTTT; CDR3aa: CASSTGKIGELFF
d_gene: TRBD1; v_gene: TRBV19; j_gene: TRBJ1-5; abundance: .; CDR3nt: TGTGCCAGTAGTGTCCGGGACAGTCCAAACCAGCCCCAGCATTTT; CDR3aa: CASSVRDSPNQPQHF
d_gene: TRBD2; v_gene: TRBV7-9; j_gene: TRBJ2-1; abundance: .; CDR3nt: TGTGCCAGCAGCTCGGGACTAGCAATGACCAATGAGCAGTTCTTC; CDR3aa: CASSSGLAMTNEQFF
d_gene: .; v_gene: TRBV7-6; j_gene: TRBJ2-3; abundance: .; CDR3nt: TGTGCCAGCAGCTTAGCGACCTTCGGGACAGATACGCAGTATTTT; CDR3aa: CASSLATFGTDTQYF
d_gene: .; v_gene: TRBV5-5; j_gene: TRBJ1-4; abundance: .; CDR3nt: TGTGCCAGCAGCTTTGGGGTTCTAGCAACTAATGAAAAACTGTTTTTT; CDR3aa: CASSFGVLATNEKLFF
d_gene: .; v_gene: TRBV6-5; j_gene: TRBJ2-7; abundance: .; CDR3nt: TGTGCCAGCAGTCCCCGGGCTTCCCCTGGGCCGGAGTACTTC; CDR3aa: CASSPRASPGPEYF